Listed below are T cell receptor beta chains from one sample, sequenced in a study of regulatory T cells in long-lasting Graves disease. TCRdb used MiXCR to reprocess the multiplex PCR reads, holding one entry per CDR3 protein. The sample holds 700,000 or so distinct CDR3 sequences, 25% to 35% seen once. Here the sequenced sample was peripheral blood mononuclear cells (PBMCs), taken when the disease was refractory, from a patient treated with antithyroid drugs. The origin of the receptors is a female donor with Graves disease. Each CDR3 is given with its conserved first and last residue. The D gene is left open where the match is weak.

cdr3_aa,v_call,j_call,d_call
CSGRDSYEQYF,TRBV29-1,TRBJ2-7,-
CASSLDPGPEAFF,TRBV11-2,TRBJ1-1,-
CSVVAGTGTYEQYF,TRBV29-1,TRBJ2-7,TRBD1
CASSPGRGWDGYTF,TRBV27,TRBJ1-2,-
CASSYPNAGNTEAFF,TRBV6-5,TRBJ1-1,-
CASSGTSGGDYNEQFF,TRBV2,TRBJ2-1,TRBD2
CASSPGDKSFTEAFF,TRBV3-1,TRBJ1-1,-
CATADTEAFF,TRBV25-1,TRBJ1-1,-
CASSPSGGEAEQYF,TRBV18,TRBJ2-7,-
CASSSGPRQGSNYGYTF,TRBV7-2,TRBJ1-2,TRBD1
CASSWGATNTEAFF,TRBV28,TRBJ1-1,-
CATSDGESFEYSGELFF,TRBV24-1,TRBJ2-2,-
CASRGTLREQYF,TRBV2,TRBJ2-7,-
CASSLSGSGEAYGYTF,TRBV7-9,TRBJ1-2,-
CASSQGTLQETQYF,TRBV14,TRBJ2-5,-
CASSYLARNNEAFF,TRBV6-5,TRBJ1-1,-
CSADLAGGLQETQYF,TRBV20-1,TRBJ2-5,TRBD2
CASVRTGTPWSSYEQYF,TRBV6-1,TRBJ2-7,TRBD1
CSASTPGQTYEQYF,TRBV20-1,TRBJ2-7,TRBD1
CASSPQGHSYGYTF,TRBV28,TRBJ1-2,-
CASSFDRYPSNTEAFF,TRBV28,TRBJ1-1,-
CASRKTGIEAFF,TRBV19,TRBJ1-1,TRBD1
CASSQGDLSNQPQHF,TRBV4-1,TRBJ1-5,-
CASRPSSGKGQFF,TRBV28,TRBJ2-1,TRBD2
CTSSLTPDSYSPLHF,TRBV7-3,TRBJ1-6,-
CAISESRDYGYTF,TRBV10-3,TRBJ1-2,-
CASRYGVMNTEAFF,TRBV6-2/TRBV6-3,TRBJ1-1,-
CASSTGRGGTEAFF,TRBV7-9,TRBJ1-1,-
CASREQGNVGNQPQHF,TRBV2,TRBJ1-5,-
CASSTPGAALLEQYF,TRBV27,TRBJ2-7,-
CASFETGVAETQYF,TRBV5-4,TRBJ2-5,TRBD1
CAGSSPGGRAETQYF,TRBV6-5,TRBJ2-5,TRBD2
CASSQEDTGDNYGYTF,TRBV4-1,TRBJ1-2,-
CASRAEGWTQYF,TRBV6-1,TRBJ2-5,-
CASSLTGSFRETQYF,TRBV7-3,TRBJ2-5,-
CAQNKGQGDYGYTF,TRBV30,TRBJ1-2,TRBD1